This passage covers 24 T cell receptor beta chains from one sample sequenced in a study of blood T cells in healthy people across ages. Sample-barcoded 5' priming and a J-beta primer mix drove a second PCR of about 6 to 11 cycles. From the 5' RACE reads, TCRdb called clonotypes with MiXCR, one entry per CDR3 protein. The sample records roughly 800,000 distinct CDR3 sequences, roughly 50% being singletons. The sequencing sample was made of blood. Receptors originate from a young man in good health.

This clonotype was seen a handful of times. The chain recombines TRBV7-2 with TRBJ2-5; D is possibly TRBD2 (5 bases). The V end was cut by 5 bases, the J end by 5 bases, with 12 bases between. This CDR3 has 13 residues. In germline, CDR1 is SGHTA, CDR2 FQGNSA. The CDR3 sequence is CASSITPGETQYF. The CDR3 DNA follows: TGTGCCAGCAGCATCACCCCGGGGGAGACCCAGTACTTC.

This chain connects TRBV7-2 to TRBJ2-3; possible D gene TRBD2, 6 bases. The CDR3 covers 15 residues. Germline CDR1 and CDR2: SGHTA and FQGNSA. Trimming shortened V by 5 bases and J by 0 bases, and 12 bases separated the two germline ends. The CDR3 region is CASSVRGISTDTQYF. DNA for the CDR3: TGTGCCAGCAGCGTCCGCGGGATTAGCACAGATACGCAGTATTTT.

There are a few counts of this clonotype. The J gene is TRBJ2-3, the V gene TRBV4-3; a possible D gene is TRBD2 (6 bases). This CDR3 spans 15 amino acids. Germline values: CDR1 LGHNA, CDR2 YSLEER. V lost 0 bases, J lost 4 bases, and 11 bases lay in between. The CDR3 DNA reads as TGCGCCAGCAGCCAAGATGTGGAGGGTTCAGATACGCAGTATTTT. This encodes CASSQDVEGSDTQYF.

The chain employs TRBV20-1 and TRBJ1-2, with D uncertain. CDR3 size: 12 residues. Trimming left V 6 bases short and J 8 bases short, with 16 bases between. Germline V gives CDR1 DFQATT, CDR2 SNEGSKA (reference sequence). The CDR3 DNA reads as TGCAGTGCCAAGAGCCCTCCCCGGGGCTACACCTTC. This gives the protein CSAKSPPRGYTF.

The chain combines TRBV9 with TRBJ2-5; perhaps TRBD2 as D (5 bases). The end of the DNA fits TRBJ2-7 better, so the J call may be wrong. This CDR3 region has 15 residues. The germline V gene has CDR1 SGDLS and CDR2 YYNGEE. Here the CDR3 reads CASTRWGEKTNEQYF. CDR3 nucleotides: TGTGCCAGCACCCGGTGGGGAGAGAAGACCAACGAGCAGTACTTC.

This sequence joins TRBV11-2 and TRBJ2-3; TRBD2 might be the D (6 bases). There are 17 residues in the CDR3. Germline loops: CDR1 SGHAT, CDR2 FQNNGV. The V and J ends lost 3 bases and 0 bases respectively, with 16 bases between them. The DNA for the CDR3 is TGTGCCAGCAGCTTGACTAGTCGTACCGCTAGCACAGATACGCAGTATTTT. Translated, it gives CASSLTSRTASTDTQYF. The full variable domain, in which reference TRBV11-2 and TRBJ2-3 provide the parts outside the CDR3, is EAGVAQSPRYKIIEKRQSVAFWCNPISGHATLYWYQQILGQGPKLLIQFQNNGVVDDSQLPKDRFSAERLKGVDSTLKIQPAKLEDSAVYLCASSLTSRTASTDTQYFGPGTRLTVL.

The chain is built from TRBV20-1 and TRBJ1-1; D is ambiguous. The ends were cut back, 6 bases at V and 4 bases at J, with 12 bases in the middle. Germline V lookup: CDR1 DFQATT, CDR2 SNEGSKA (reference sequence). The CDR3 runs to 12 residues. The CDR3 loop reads CSAQDGLTEAFF. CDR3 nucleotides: TGCAGTGCCCAGGACGGCCTCACTGAAGCTTTCTTT.

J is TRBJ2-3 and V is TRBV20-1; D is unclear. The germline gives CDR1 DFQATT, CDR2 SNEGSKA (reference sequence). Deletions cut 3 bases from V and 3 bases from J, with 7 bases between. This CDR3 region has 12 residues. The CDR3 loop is CSASGLTDTQYF. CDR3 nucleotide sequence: TGCAGTGCTAGCGGTCTGACAGATACGCAGTATTTT.

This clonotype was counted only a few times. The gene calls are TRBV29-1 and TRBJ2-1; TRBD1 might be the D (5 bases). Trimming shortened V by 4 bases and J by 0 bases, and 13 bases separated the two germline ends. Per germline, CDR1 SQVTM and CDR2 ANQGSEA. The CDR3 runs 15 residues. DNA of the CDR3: TGCAGCGTTGGGGGCCAGTTGAGCTCCTACAATGAGCAGTTCTTC. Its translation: CSVGGQLSSYNEQFF.

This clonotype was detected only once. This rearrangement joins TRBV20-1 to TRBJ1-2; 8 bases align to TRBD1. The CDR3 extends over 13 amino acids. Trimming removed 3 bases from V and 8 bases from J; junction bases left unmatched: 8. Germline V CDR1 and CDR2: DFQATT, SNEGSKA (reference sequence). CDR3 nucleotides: TGCAGTGCTAGTCATCAGGGGGCGCGCGGCTACACCTTC. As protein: CSASHQGARGYTF.

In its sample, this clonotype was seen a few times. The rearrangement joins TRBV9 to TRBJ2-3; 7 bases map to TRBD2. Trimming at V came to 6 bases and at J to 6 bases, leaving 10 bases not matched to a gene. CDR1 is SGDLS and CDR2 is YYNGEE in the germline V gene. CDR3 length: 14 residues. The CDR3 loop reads CASTPIGGSDTQYF. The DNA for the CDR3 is TGTGCCAGCACGCCTATTGGCGGGAGTGATACGCAGTATTTT. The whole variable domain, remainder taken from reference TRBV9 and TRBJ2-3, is DSGVTQTPKHLITATGQRVTLRCSPRSGDLSVYWYQQSLDQGLQFLIQYYNGEERAKGNILERFSAQQFPDLHSELNLSSLELGDSALYFCASTPIGGSDTQYFGPGTRLTVL.

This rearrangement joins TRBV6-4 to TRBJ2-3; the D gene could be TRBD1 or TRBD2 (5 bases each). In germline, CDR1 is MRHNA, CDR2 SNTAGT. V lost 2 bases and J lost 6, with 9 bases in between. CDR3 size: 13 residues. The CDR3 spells CASSDGGVDTQYF. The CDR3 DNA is TGTGCCAGCAGTGACGGGGGAGTGGATACGCAGTATTTT.

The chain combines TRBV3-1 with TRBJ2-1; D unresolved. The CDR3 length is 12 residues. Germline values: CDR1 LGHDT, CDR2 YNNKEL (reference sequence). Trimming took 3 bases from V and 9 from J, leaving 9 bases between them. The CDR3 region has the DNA TGTGCCAGCAGCCACTCCGGTACTGAGCAGTTCTTC. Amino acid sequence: CASSHSGTEQFF.

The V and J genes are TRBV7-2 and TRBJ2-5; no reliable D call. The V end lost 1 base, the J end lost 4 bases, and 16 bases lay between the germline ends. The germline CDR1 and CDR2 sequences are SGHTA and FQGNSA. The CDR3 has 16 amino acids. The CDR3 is CASSLDLTTGRETQYF. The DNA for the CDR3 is TGTGCCAGCAGCTTAGACTTAACCACGGGTCGAGAGACCCAGTACTTC.

The CDR3 region has the DNA TGCAGCGGGACCGGGACATCGAACACTGAAGCTTTCTTT. Amino acids: CSGTGTSNTEAFF. The chain combines TRBV29-1 with TRBJ1-1; tentatively, D is TRBD1 (6 bases). The CDR3 length is 13 residues. Germline V lookup: CDR1 SQVTM, CDR2 ANQGSEA. V was clipped by 7 bases and J by 1 base, with 13 bases between them.

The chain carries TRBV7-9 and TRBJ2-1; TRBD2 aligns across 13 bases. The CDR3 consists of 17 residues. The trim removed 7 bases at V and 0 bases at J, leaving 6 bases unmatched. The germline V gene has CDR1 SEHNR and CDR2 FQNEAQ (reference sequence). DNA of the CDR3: TGTGCCAGCACCCAAGGACTAGCGGGAGTCTCCTACAATGAGCAGTTCTTC. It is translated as CASTQGLAGVSYNEQFF. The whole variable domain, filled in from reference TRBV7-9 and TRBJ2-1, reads DTGVSQNPRHKITKRGQNVTFRCDPISEHNRLYWYRQTLGQGPEFLTYFQNEAQLEKSRLLSDRFSAERPKGSFSTLEIQRTEQGDSAMYLCASTQGLAGVSYNEQFFGPGTRLTVL.

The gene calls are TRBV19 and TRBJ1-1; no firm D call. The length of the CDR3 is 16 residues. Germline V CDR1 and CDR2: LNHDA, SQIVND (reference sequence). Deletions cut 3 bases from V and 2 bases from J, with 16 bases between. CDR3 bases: TGTGCCAGTAGTATCGGGTACCGGGAGGGAAACACTGAAGCTTTCTTT. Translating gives CASSIGYREGNTEAFF.

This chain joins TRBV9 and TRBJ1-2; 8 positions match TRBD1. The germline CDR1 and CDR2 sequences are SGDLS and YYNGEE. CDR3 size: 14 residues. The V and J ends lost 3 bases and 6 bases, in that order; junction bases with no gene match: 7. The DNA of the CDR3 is TGTGCCAGCAGCGGACAGGGGATCCTCAATGGCTACACCTTC. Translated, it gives CASSGQGILNGYTF.

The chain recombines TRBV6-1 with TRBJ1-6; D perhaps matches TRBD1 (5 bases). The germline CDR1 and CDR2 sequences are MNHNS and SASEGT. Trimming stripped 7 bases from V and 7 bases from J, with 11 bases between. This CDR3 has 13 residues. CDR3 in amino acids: CASIRGLNSPLHF. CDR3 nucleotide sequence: TGTGCCAGCATTAGGGGATTGAATTCACCCCTCCACTTT.

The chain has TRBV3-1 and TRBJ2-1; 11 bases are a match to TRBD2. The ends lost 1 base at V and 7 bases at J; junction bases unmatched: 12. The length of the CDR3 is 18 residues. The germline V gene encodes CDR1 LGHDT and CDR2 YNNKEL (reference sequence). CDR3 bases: TGTGCCAGCAGCCAAGCGGGGGGGCTAGCGGGAGGTTGGAATGAGCAGTTCTTC. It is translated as CASSQAGGLAGGWNEQFF.

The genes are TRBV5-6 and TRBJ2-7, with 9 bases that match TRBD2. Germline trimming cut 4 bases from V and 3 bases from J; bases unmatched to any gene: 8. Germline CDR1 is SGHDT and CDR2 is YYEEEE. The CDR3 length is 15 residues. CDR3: CASSAGLASDYEQYF. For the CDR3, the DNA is TGTGCCAGCAGCGCGGGACTAGCAAGCGACTACGAGCAGTACTTC.

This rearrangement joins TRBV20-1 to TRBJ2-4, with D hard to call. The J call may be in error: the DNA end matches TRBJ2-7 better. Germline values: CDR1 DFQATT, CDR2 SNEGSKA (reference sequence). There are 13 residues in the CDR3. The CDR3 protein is CSANRPTSYEQYF. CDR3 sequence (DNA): TGCAGTGCTAACAGACCCACATCCTACGAGCAGTACTTC.

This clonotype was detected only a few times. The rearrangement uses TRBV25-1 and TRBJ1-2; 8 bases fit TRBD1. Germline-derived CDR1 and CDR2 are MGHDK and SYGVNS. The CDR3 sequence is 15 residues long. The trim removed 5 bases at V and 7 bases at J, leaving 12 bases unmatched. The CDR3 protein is CASSQTGTGTSGYTF. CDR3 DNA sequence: TGTGCCAGCAGTCAAACCGGGACAGGCACTAGTGGCTACACCTTC.

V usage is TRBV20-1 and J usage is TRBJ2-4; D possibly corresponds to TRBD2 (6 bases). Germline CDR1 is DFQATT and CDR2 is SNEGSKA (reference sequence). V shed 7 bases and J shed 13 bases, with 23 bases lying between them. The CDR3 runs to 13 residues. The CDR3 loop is CSVNRDSRDGQYF. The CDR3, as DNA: TGCAGTGTAAATCGGGACTCGAGGGACGGGCAGTACTTC.